Presented here are 24 T cell receptor beta chains from one specimen sequenced in a study of T cells in women clearing cervical HPV infection. Sequencing used immunoSEQ multiplex PCR; TCRdb keeps in-frame clones, though not all of them. This table lists 35,000 to 45,000 clones. Input material: blood buffy coat. The receptors come from a woman between 18 and 70 years old with a cervical HPV16 infection that either progressed to CIN3+ or cleared (not recorded which).

Comments on this clone: The sequenced fragment ends 3 residues before the CDR3 boundary, so the rest is inferred from the germline J gene. The rearrangement links TRBV5-1 to TRBJ2-1; 8 nucleotides match TRBD1. Germline loops: CDR1 SGHRS, CDR2 YFSETQ. This CDR3 has 15 residues. With 4 bases clipped from V and 7 bases from J, the junction kept 10 bases outside the gene matches. The sequenced CDR3 bases are TGCGCCAGCAGCCCTGGACAGGGAGAAAGGAATGAG. Protein sequence: CASSPGQGERNE. The full CDR3 sequence reads CASSPGQGERNEQFF.

Details on this clone: The CDR3 end is not reached by the read, which stops 3 residues before it; the germline J gene fills it in. The chain links TRBV2 to TRBJ2-6; TRBD1 matches at 8 bases. The CDR3 covers 14 residues. After removal of 11 bases from V and 7 bases from J, the junction contained 10 bases not matched to a gene. In germline, CDR1 is SNHLY, CDR2 FYNNEI. CDR3 protein: CAGNTGGEANVLTF. The sequenced part of the CDR3 DNA is TGTGCCGGCAACACAGGGGGTGAAGCCAACGTC.

With respect to this clone: The sequenced fragment ends 3 residues before the CDR3 boundary, so the rest is inferred from the germline J gene. The chain uses TRBV2 and TRBJ2-1; a possible D gene is TRBD2 (6 bases). CDR1 SNHLY and CDR2 FYNNEI come from the germline V gene. The CDR3 runs 17 residues. The germline V and J ends were trimmed by 3 bases and 2 bases, with 17 bases remaining between them. Incomplete CDR3 DNA: TGTGCCAGCAGTGAGTGGGCGGGGACCGAGACCTACAATGAG. Residues: CASSEWAGTETYNE. The entire CDR3 protein is CASSEWAGTETYNEQFF.

A word on this clone: From the germline J gene comes the end of the CDR3, since the read stops 3 residues before it. The chain recombines TRBV6-1 with TRBJ2-2; 8 bases agree with TRBD1. CDR3 length: 15 residues. Germline V gene lookup returns CDR1 MNHNS and CDR2 SASEGT. The CDR3 loop is CASSGQGITNEKLFF. The DNA read from the CDR3 is TGTGCCAGCAGTGGACAGGGGATAACTAATGAAAAG.

Comment on this clone: The read halts 3 residues ahead of the CDR3 end, with the missing end drawn from the germline J gene. The genes are TRBV19 and TRBJ1-2; D is possibly TRBD1 (5 bases). Per germline, CDR1 LNHDA and CDR2 SQIVND (reference sequence). The CDR3 contains 12 residues. V dropped 9 bases and J dropped 1 base, with 9 bases sitting between them. The part of the CDR3 DNA that was read is TGTGCCAGCAGGGAAGTTAACTATGGC. It encodes CASREVNYG. The whole CDR3 region reads CASREVNYGYTF. The full variable domain, completed using reference TRBV19 and TRBJ1-2, is DGGITQSPKYLFRKEGQNVTLSCEQNLNHDAMYWYRQDPGQGLRLIYYSQIVNDFQKGDIAEGYSVSREKKESFPLTVTSAQKNPTAFYLCASREVNYGYTFGSGTRLTVV.

Of note for this clone: Read coverage stops 3 residues before the CDR3 terminus; the germline J gene supplies the remainder. The chain employs TRBV30 and TRBJ2-3; D ambiguous. The germline CDR1 and CDR2 sequences are GTSNPN and SVGIG (reference sequence). CDR3 size: 16 residues. This chain's CDR3 is CAWSPSTTILNQPQYF. The CDR3 DNA, read in part, is TGTGCCTGGAGTCCTAGTACTACAATCCTTAATCAGCCG.

A note on this clone: With the read ending 3 residues before the CDR3 end, the germline J gene is used to fill in that end. The chain carries TRBV18 and TRBJ1-1; perhaps TRBD1 as D (5 bases). The CDR3 length is 15 residues. From germline, CDR1 is KGHSH and CDR2 LQKENI. The sequenced CDR3 bases are TGTGCCAGCTCAACTAGAGCGGGAGTACAGGAGACA. Its translation is CASSTRAGVQET. The entire CDR3 reads CASSTRAGVQETAFF.

CDR3 DNA (partial): TGTGCCAGCAGTCGGGACACGAACACTGAA. Protein: CASSRDTNTE. The CDR3, in full, reads CASSRDTNTEAFF. This chain connects TRBV5-5 to TRBJ1-1; D might be TRBD1 (6 bases). The read comes to an end 3 residues before the CDR3 does, leaving the germline J gene to fill in the end. This CDR3 has 13 residues. Germline V CDR1 and CDR2: SGHKS, YYEKEE (reference sequence). With 5 bases removed from V and 1 base from J, the gap between germline ends came to 9 bases.

For this clone: From the germline J gene comes the end of the CDR3, since the read stops 3 residues before it. The chain has TRBV30 and TRBJ2-1; 12 bases line up with TRBD2. The CDR3 contains 14 residues. Germline lookup yields CDR1 GTSNPN and CDR2 SVGIG (reference sequence). The V segment lost 2 bases and the J segment 9 bases; nucleotides outside the gene matches: 5. The CDR3 protein is CAWSRTSGEGEQFF. Incomplete CDR3 DNA: TGTGCCTGGAGTAGGACTAGCGGGGAGGGTGAG.

As for this clone: The read gets to within 3 residues of the CDR3 end, and the germline J gene fills in the rest. The chain has TRBV7-9 and TRBJ1-2; D gene unclear. The CDR3 loop spans 13 amino acids. CDR1 is SEHNR and CDR2 is FQNEAQ in the germline V gene (reference sequence). CDR3 DNA, as far as it was read: TGTGCCAGCAGCTACAATGGACCTAGCGAC. Encoded protein: CASSYNGPSD. The complete CDR3 protein is CASSYNGPSDYTF.

For this clone: The CDR3 is cut off 3 residues early in the read; its end comes from the germline J gene. This chain connects TRBV2 to TRBJ1-2, with D maybe TRBD1 (6 bases). The germline V gene has CDR1 SNHLY and CDR2 FYNNEI. The CDR3 spans 13 residues. CDR3 DNA (partial): TGTGCCAGCAGTGCGGGACAAAGACTTAGC. The encoded protein is CASSAGQRLS. The whole CDR3 sequence reads CASSAGQRLSYTF.

Regarding this clone: The missing CDR3 end, 3 residues past where the read stops, is filled in from the germline J gene. The chain is built from TRBV19 and TRBJ2-4; D is possibly TRBD1 (5 bases). Germline V lookup: CDR1 LNHDA, CDR2 SQIVND (reference sequence). This CDR3 is 14 amino acids long. The sequenced part of the CDR3 DNA is TGTGCCAGTAGTAGTGACCGGTGGGGCGATGGT. Translating it yields CASSSDRWGDG. The full CDR3 protein reads CASSSDRWGDGQYF.

A remark on this clone: The CDR3 goes on 3 residues after the read ends, and that part is filled in from the germline J gene. At the DNA level, this CDR3 is encoded by other sequences in the same sample as well. The rearrangement links TRBV7-3 to TRBJ1-2, with 8 positions matching TRBD1. Germline values: CDR1 SGHTA, CDR2 FQGTGA. V dropped 3 bases and J dropped 7; count of bases not matched to a gene: 4. This CDR3 comprises 13 residues. The CDR3 sequence: CASSFRGRGGYTF. CDR3 DNA, as far as it was read: TGTGCCAGCAGCTTCAGGGGGCGGGGTGGC.

As to this clone: The DNA ends 3 residues before the CDR3 does, and the rest of the CDR3 is filled in from the germline J gene. The chain couples TRBV5-1 to TRBJ2-3; a weak D match, TRBD1 (6 bases). The CDR3 loop spans 15 amino acids. V gave up 4 bases and J gave up 2 bases, with 14 bases separating them. Germline V gene data show CDR1 as SGHRS and CDR2 as YFSETQ. CDR3 region: CASSPRGGFTDTQYF. The sequenced part of the CDR3 DNA is TGCGCCAGCAGCCCCCGTGGGGGCTTCACAGATACG.

Notes on this clone: The read comes to an end 3 residues before the CDR3 does, leaving the germline J gene to fill in the end. The V and J genes are TRBV19 and TRBJ2-3, with 8 nucleotides matching TRBD1. CDR1 is LNHDA and CDR2 is SQIVND in the germline V gene (reference sequence). This CDR3 spans 16 amino acids. Incomplete CDR3 DNA: TGTGCCAGTAGTATAGGCCCGGACAGGGCGACACAGCCG. Translation: CASSIGPDRATQP. In full, the CDR3 is CASSIGPDRATQPQYF.

For this clone: The DNA ends 3 residues before the CDR3 does, and the rest of the CDR3 is filled in from the germline J gene. The gene calls are TRBV7-9 and TRBJ2-2, with D tentatively TRBD2 (5 bases). Germline V lookup: CDR1 SEHNR, CDR2 FQNEAQ (reference sequence). This CDR3 comprises 12 residues. CDR3 DNA, as far as it was read: TGTGCCAGCAGCCTTAGCGATGAAAAG. It codes for CASSLSDEK. The CDR3 as a whole reads CASSLSDEKLFF.

Notes on this clone: The read finishes 3 residues shy of the CDR3 end, and the germline J gene is used to complete it. The chain employs TRBV7-3 and TRBJ2-3, with a possible D match to TRBD1 (5 bases). CDR3 length equals 14 residues. Trimming stripped 4 bases from V and 5 bases from J, with 13 bases between. Germline assignment: CDR1 SGHTA and CDR2 FQGTGA. The CDR3: CASSSPGIGDTQYF. The CDR3 DNA, read in part, is TGTGCCAGCAGCTCCCCAGGGATAGGAGATACG.

As regards this clone: The read ends 3 residues early relative to the CDR3; the germline J gene fills the gap. This chain links TRBV7-6 with TRBJ1-1, with D perhaps TRBD1 (5 bases). Germline loops: CDR1 SGHVS, CDR2 FNYEAQ. Trimming shortened V by 5 bases and J by 4 bases, and 14 bases separated the two germline ends. The CDR3 runs 14 residues. CDR3 bases read: TGTGCCAGCAGCCTGGGAGGGGCGCCCACTGAA. Translation gives CASSLGGAPTE. The whole CDR3 sequence is CASSLGGAPTEAFF.

With regard to this clone: The read is 3 residues too short to cover the CDR3 end, so that end is filled in from the germline J gene. The chain combines TRBV20-1 with TRBJ2-7, with no clear D. The CDR3 is 13 amino acids. Germline loops: CDR1 DFQATT, CDR2 SNEGSKA (reference sequence). V lost 2 bases and J 0 bases, leaving 8 bases between the germline ends. CDR3 protein: CSARSPGSYEQYF. CDR3 DNA (partial): TGCAGTGCTAGAAGTCCAGGCTCCTACGAG.

A word on this clone: The read stops 3 residues short of the end of the CDR3; the missing end is completed from the germline J gene. The genes are TRBV7-3 and TRBJ2-2, with a possible D match to TRBD2 (6 bases). The CDR3 consists of 13 residues. Trimming cost V 5 bases and J 4 bases, with 8 bases left between them. Germline loops: CDR1 SGHTA, CDR2 FQGTGA. The CDR3 sequence: CASSRSGTGELFF. CDR3 bases read: TGTGCCAGCAGCCGTAGCGGCACCGGGGAG.

About this clone itself: Read sequence stops 3 residues before the CDR3 end, and the germline J gene provides the missing end. The chain combines TRBV9 with TRBJ2-1; D possibly corresponds to TRBD2 (5 bases). The CDR3 runs to 15 residues. From germline, CDR1 is SGDLS and CDR2 YYNGEE. Between the trimmed V and J ends, which lost 3 bases and 0 bases, there was a span of 10 bases. The CDR3 reads CASSDSGISYNEQFF. The DNA read from the CDR3 is TGTGCCAGCAGCGATTCGGGGATCTCCTACAATGAG.

On this clone: The sequenced fragment ends 3 residues before the CDR3 boundary, so the rest is inferred from the germline J gene. The rearrangement uses TRBV19 and TRBJ2-3; the match to TRBD1 covers 12 bases. CDR3 size: 15 residues. Germline lookup yields CDR1 LNHDA and CDR2 SQIVND (reference sequence). The part of the CDR3 DNA that was read is TGTGCCAGTAGCTGGGGGACAGGGGGCAATCAGCCG. Translated: CASSWGTGGNQP. The complete CDR3 reads CASSWGTGGNQPQYF.

About this clone: The missing CDR3 end, 3 residues past where the read stops, is filled in from the germline J gene. The chain combines TRBV16 with TRBJ2-1, with TRBD2 identical over 15 bases. This CDR3 is built from 21 residues. Germline V CDR1 and CDR2: KGHSY, FQNENV. V lost 4 bases and J lost 0; bases outside the gene matches: 13. Partial CDR3 DNA: TGTGCCAGCAGCCCCGTCCGGGCCGGGACTAGCGGGGGGAGCTCCTACAATGAG. Residues: CASSPVRAGTSGGSSYNE. The CDR3 reads in full as CASSPVRAGTSGGSSYNEQFF. Drawing the rest from reference TRBV16 and TRBJ2-1, the complete variable domain is GEEVAQTPKHLVRGEGQKAKLYCAPIKGHSYVFWYQQVLKNEFKFLISFQNENVFDETGMPKERFSAKCLPNSPCSLEIQATKLEDSAVYFCASSPVRAGTSGGSSYNEQFFGPGTRLTVL.

A remark on this clone: The read ends 3 residues early relative to the CDR3; the germline J gene fills the gap. This chain connects TRBV10-1 to TRBJ2-2; 10 bases align to TRBD1. V shed 7 bases, J shed 0 bases, and the junction held 5 bases outside the gene matches. Germline CDR1 WNHNN, CDR2 SYGVQD (reference sequence). The CDR3 is made up of 16 amino acids. The CDR3 loop reads CASTPTGGPNTGELFF. The part of the CDR3 DNA that was read is TGCGCCAGCACCCCGACAGGGGGCCCGAACACCGGGGAG.